One sample yielded the 27 T cell receptor beta chains listed below, sequenced in a study of blood T cells in healthy people across ages. For the second PCR, which ran for roughly 6 to 12 cycles, a sample-barcoded 5' primer and a J-beta primer mix were used. MiXCR, applied by TCRdb to the 5' RACE reads, yields one record per CDR3 protein. This table holds about 970,000 distinct CDR3 sequences, approximately 50% found once. Sample: blood. The receptors originated from an older woman in good health.

The V and J genes are TRBV5-1 and TRBJ2-7; TRBD2 matches at 7 bases. Germline V CDR1 and CDR2: SGHRS, YFSETQ. CDR3 length equals 15 residues. V lost 0 bases, J lost 4 bases, and 7 bases stayed unmatched. This CDR3 reads CASSLDLTSKYEQYF. CDR3 in DNA: TGCGCCAGCAGCTTGGATCTGACTAGCAAGTACGAGCAGTACTTC. Together with reference TRBV5-1 and TRBJ2-7, the CDR3 gives the full variable domain: KAGVTQTPRYLIKTRGQQVTLSCSPISGHRSVSWYQQTPGQGLQFLFEYFSETQRNKGNFPGRFSGRQFSNSRSEMNVSTLELGDSALYLCASSLDLTSKYEQYFGPGTRLTVT.

The chain carries TRBV4-1 and TRBJ1-4; D possibly corresponds to TRBD1 (6 bases). Per germline, CDR1 MGHRA and CDR2 YSYEKL. The CDR3 totals 16 residues. Trimming cost V 3 bases and J 3 bases, with 14 bases left between them. As DNA, the CDR3 is TGCGCCAGCAGCCATGATCCGGGGGCCTCTAATGAAAAACTGTTTTTT. Translated, it gives CASSHDPGASNEKLFF.

This clonotype came up a few times. This chain links TRBV12-3 or TRBV12-4 with TRBJ2-5; D unresolved. This CDR3 comprises 13 residues. Trimming stripped 5 bases from V and 4 bases from J, with 11 bases between. DNA for the CDR3: TGTGCCAGCAGTGTAATTCTCGGAGAGACCCAGTACTTC. This gives the protein CASSVILGETQYF.

V and J are TRBV6-2 or TRBV6-3 and TRBJ2-4; the D is unclear. Looked up from germline, CDR1 is MNHEY and CDR2 is SVGEGT. Trimming shortened V by 2 bases and J by 0 bases, and 8 bases separated the two germline ends. This CDR3 region has 15 residues. The CDR3 coding sequence is TGTGCCAGCAGTTACGGTCGGAGAGCCAAAAACATTCAGTACTTC. Residues: CASSYGRRAKNIQYF.

The sample holds a few counts of this clonotype. The chain combines TRBV7-8 with TRBJ2-3; 13 positions agree with TRBD2. Germline V lookup: CDR1 SGHVS, CDR2 FQNEAQ. V was pared by 4 bases and J by 3 bases, with 4 bases of the junction left unmatched. The CDR3 runs 16 residues. CDR3 DNA sequence: TGTGCCAGCAGCTCGGGACTAGCGGGAAAAACAGATACGCAGTATTTT. Translation: CASSSGLAGKTDTQYF.

The genes are TRBV7-2 and TRBJ2-1; the D gene is possibly TRBD2 (5 bases). Trimming removed 4 bases at V and 1 base at J, with 11 bases between. Looked up from germline, CDR1 is SGHTA and CDR2 is FQGNSA. The CDR3 contains 15 residues. CDR3 DNA sequence: TGTGCCAGCAGCTGGACGACGGGGTCCTACAATGAGCAGTTCTTC. Protein: CASSWTTGSYNEQFF.

This clonotype came up a few times. The V call is TRBV11-2, the J call TRBJ1-1, with TRBD1 as a possible D gene (5 bases). The V end lost 0 bases, the J end lost 11 bases, and 13 bases lay between the germline ends. Looked up from germline, CDR1 is SGHAT and CDR2 is FQNNGV. The length of the CDR3 is 13 residues. DNA for the CDR3: TGTGCCAGCAGCTTAGAACAAGGGGTATCGGCTTTCTTT. It translates to CASSLEQGVSAFF.

This clonotype was found a few times. V gene TRBV4-1 combines with J gene TRBJ2-3; unclear D gene. Trimming pared 4 bases from V and 6 bases from J, leaving 8 bases between. The CDR3 sequence is 12 residues long. Germline CDR1 and CDR2: MGHRA and YSYEKL. The DNA for the CDR3 is TGCGCCAGCAGCCCCATCTTGGATACGCAGTATTTT. Protein sequence: CASSPILDTQYF.

The gene calls are TRBV6-2 or TRBV6-3 and TRBJ1-6; D gene ambiguous. Germline loops: CDR1 MNHEY, CDR2 SVGEGT. CDR3 length: 12 residues. Trimming left V 8 bases short and J 8 bases short, with 10 bases between. CDR3 DNA: TGTGCCAGCGAAGGCGGTTATTCACCCCTCCACTTT. It encodes CASEGGYSPLHF.

V and J are TRBV13 and TRBJ2-3, with 12 positions matching TRBD2. CDR1 and CDR2 from the germline V gene are PRHDT and FYEKMQ (reference sequence). This CDR3 contains 16 residues. V trimming: 4 bases; J trimming: 3 bases; junction bases outside the gene matches: 5. CDR3 protein: CASSSSSGRATDTQYF. CDR3 bases: TGTGCCAGCAGCTCATCTAGCGGGAGGGCGACAGATACGCAGTATTTT.

Points on this clonotype: The junction shows a germline mismatch at one end, possibly a read error. The chain combines TRBV7-9 with TRBJ2-1; D remains ambiguous. This CDR3 region has 13 residues. The germline V gene encodes CDR1 SEHNR and CDR2 FQNEAQ (reference sequence). The CDR3 loop is CASRLGSYNEQFF. The CDR3, as DNA: TGTGCCAGCCGCTTGGGCTCCTACAATGAGCAGTTCTTC. The full variable domain, rest sourced from reference TRBV7-9 and TRBJ2-1, is DTGVSQNPRHKITKRGQNVTFRCDPISEHNRLYWYRQTLGQGPEFLTYFQNEAQLEKSRLLSDRFSAERPKGSFSTLEIQRTEQGDSAMYLCASRLGSYNEQFFGPGTRLTVL.

The chain couples TRBV6-1 to TRBJ1-2, with 9 bases identical to TRBD1. After removal of 8 bases from V and 8 bases from J, the junction contained 9 bases not matched to a gene. The CDR3 totals 13 residues. Germline loops: CDR1 MNHNS, CDR2 SASEGT. The CDR3 sequence: CASVRGQGGGYTF. The CDR3 DNA is TGTGCCAGCGTTAGGGGACAGGGAGGAGGCTACACCTTC.

This clonotype was counted a few times. The chain has TRBV5-1 and TRBJ2-5; no definite D call. Trimming took 7 bases from V and 2 from J, leaving 18 bases between them. CDR3 size: 15 residues. CDR1 and CDR2 (germline): SGHRS, YFSETQ. The CDR3 spells CASAILDRWQETQYF. In DNA form, the CDR3 reads TGCGCCAGCGCTATTTTGGATAGGTGGCAAGAGACCCAGTACTTC.

The chain employs TRBV28 and TRBJ2-2; tentatively, D is TRBD2 (5 bases). The CDR3 has 15 amino acids. V lost 7 bases and J lost 1, with 13 bases in between. Germline V lookup: CDR1 MDHEN, CDR2 SYDVKM. The CDR3 protein is CASILGAENTGELFF. CDR3 coding DNA: TGTGCCAGCATCTTGGGAGCGGAGAACACCGGGGAGCTGTTTTTT.

This clonotype was seen at least ten times. This chain links TRBV6-5 with TRBJ2-1, with TRBD1 identical over 8 bases. Germline-derived CDR1 and CDR2 are MNHEY and SVGAGI. The V segment lost 2 bases and the J segment 6 bases; nucleotides outside the gene matches: 9. The CDR3 consists of 16 residues. In nucleotides, the CDR3 is TGTGCCAGCAGTTACGTCCCAGACAGGGGCGGCAATGAGCAGTTCTTC. It translates to CASSYVPDRGGNEQFF.

The J gene is TRBJ1-2, the V gene TRBV12-3 or TRBV12-4; 10 positions match TRBD1. The ends lost 4 bases at V and 4 bases at J; junction bases unmatched: 3. The CDR3 length is 14 residues. The CDR3 DNA is TGTGCCAGCAGTTGGGGACAGGGGCTCTATGGCTACACCTTC. This translates into CASSWGQGLYGYTF.

This clonotype was observed a few times. The chain employs TRBV5-1 and TRBJ2-5, with 13 nucleotides matching TRBD2. CDR1 is SGHRS and CDR2 is YFSETQ in the germline V gene. V lost 4 bases, J lost 5 bases, and 5 bases stayed unmatched. The CDR3 spans 15 residues. The CDR3 here is CASSVTSGRAETQYF. CDR3 nucleotides: TGCGCCAGCAGCGTAACTAGCGGGAGGGCGGAGACCCAGTACTTC.

Turning to this clonotype: At one of its ends the junction is not consistent with the germline gene, which may arise from a read error. This chain links TRBV13 with TRBJ2-3; D not resolved. The CDR3 sequence is 11 residues long. The germline gives CDR1 PRHDT, CDR2 FYEKMQ (reference sequence). The CDR3: CASSLEDTRYF. The DNA for the CDR3 is TGTGCCAGCAGCTTAGAGGATACGCGGTATTTT.

This chain uses TRBV5-1 with TRBJ2-1; 11 nucleotides match TRBD2. The germline CDR1 and CDR2 sequences are SGHRS and YFSETQ. The trim removed 3 bases at V and 7 bases at J, leaving 9 bases unmatched. This CDR3 has 16 residues. The DNA of the CDR3 is TGCGCCAGCAGCTGGGATAGCGGGAGGGTCGGGAATGAGCAGTTCTTC. Residues: CASSWDSGRVGNEQFF.

In this sample, this clonotype turned up a few times. The chain carries TRBV4-1 and TRBJ2-7; TRBD2 might be the D (5 bases). Per the germline V gene, CDR1 is MGHRA and CDR2 is YSYEKL. Trimming cost V 0 bases and J 2 bases, with 11 bases left between them. This CDR3 region has 15 residues. DNA of the CDR3: TGCGCCAGCAGCCAAGAGAGACACGGGGCCTACGAGCAGTACTTC. Translation gives CASSQERHGAYEQYF.

This chain links TRBV14 with TRBJ2-3; a weak D match, TRBD2 (5 bases). The V gene's germline CDR1 is SGHDN and CDR2 FVKESK. The ends were cut back, 0 bases at V and 0 bases at J, with 13 bases in the middle. This CDR3 contains 17 residues. The CDR3 DNA sequence: TGTGCCAGCAGCCAAGATCGGGTAGCGCCCAGCACAGATACGCAGTATTTT. Protein: CASSQDRVAPSTDTQYF.

The V call is TRBV19, the J call TRBJ2-7; a possible D gene is TRBD2 (6 bases). The CDR3 totals 15 residues. Germline V CDR1 and CDR2: LNHDA, SQIVND (reference sequence). Trimming took 4 bases from V and 3 from J, leaving 16 bases between them. In DNA form, the CDR3 reads TGTGCCAGTAGTACGGTGGGGGGATTCGACTACGAGCAGTACTTC. Protein product: CASSTVGGFDYEQYF.

The CDR3 protein is CASSLARGRNQPQHF. In DNA, the CDR3 is TGTGCCAGCAGCTTGGCACGGGGTAGAAACCAGCCCCAGCATTTT. This chain links TRBV5-6 with TRBJ1-5; no reliable D call. Germline CDR1 SGHDT, CDR2 YYEEEE. The CDR3 consists of 15 residues. The ends were cut back, 0 bases at V and 7 bases at J, with 14 bases in the middle.

The chain recombines TRBV4-1 with TRBJ2-3, with 11 bases that match TRBD2. CDR1 is MGHRA, CDR2 YSYEKL, per germline. Losses at the gene ends were 4 bases for V and 1 base for J; bases not matched to a gene: 4. The CDR3 covers 16 residues. The CDR3 region is CASSRNSGRGTDTQYF. The CDR3 DNA follows: TGCGCCAGCAGCCGGAATAGCGGGAGGGGCACAGATACGCAGTATTTT.

V and J are TRBV4-1 and TRBJ1-5, with 8 nucleotides matching TRBD1. The CDR3 extends over 16 amino acids. The trim removed 4 bases at V and 7 bases at J, leaving 12 bases unmatched. Per germline, CDR1 MGHRA and CDR2 YSYEKL. CDR3 residues: CASSPTGEIFHQPQHF. The CDR3 DNA reads as TGCGCCAGCAGCCCGACAGGGGAGATATTTCACCAGCCCCAGCATTTT.

A few counts support this clonotype. This chain links TRBV12-3 or TRBV12-4 with TRBJ1-2; D is perhaps TRBD1 (5 bases). The CDR3 length is 13 residues. The V end was cut by 4 bases, the J end by 10 bases, with 16 bases between. For the CDR3, the DNA is TGTGCCAGCAGTTCCCAAGGGGCCCGGTACTACACCTTC. It specifies CASSSQGARYYTF.

This clonotype was recorded a few times. The chain links TRBV20-1 to TRBJ2-5; D is ambiguous. Germline V gives CDR1 DFQATT, CDR2 SNEGSKA (reference sequence). V lost 5 bases, J lost 3 bases, and 16 bases lay in between. The CDR3 totals 14 residues. The CDR3 nucleotides read TGCAGTGCTGGCAAAGTCTTAGTAAAAGAGACCCAGTACTTC. Residues: CSAGKVLVKETQYF.